Below are 24 T cell receptor beta chains sequenced from a single sample in a study of blood T cell repertoires in COVID-19. Using immunoSEQ multiplex PCR, the repertoire was profiled, and TCRdb retains in-frame clones only, with some absent. The sample contains approximately 350,000 clones, about 89% of which appear only once. Sequenced material: peripheral blood. These receptors all come from a woman between 45 and 60 years old with COVID-19, enrolled during active disease.

The V and J genes are TRBV7-9 and TRBJ1-1; the D is unclear. From germline, CDR1 is SEHNR and CDR2 FQNEAQ (reference sequence). The V end was cut by 2 bases, the J end by 6 bases, with 10 bases between. The CDR3 runs to 13 residues. As DNA, the CDR3 is TGTGCCAGCAGCTTAACGAGTAAACCTGAAGCTTTCTTT. This codes for CASSLTSKPEAFF.

The chain combines TRBV27 with TRBJ2-1; 9 bases line up with TRBD2. This CDR3 has 15 residues. Germline values: CDR1 MNHEY, CDR2 SMNVEV (reference sequence). Losses at the gene ends were 7 bases for V and 8 bases for J; bases not matched to a gene: 12. The CDR3, as DNA: TGTGCCAGCACCATTACGGGCGGGAGGGCCGATGAGCAGTTCTTC. This gives the protein CASTITGGRADEQFF.

This chain uses TRBV19 with TRBJ1-4; TRBD1 matches at 9 bases. CDR1 and CDR2 (germline): LNHDA, SQIVND (reference sequence). V lost 6 bases and J lost 8; bases outside the gene matches: 16. The CDR3 has 17 residues. CDR3 protein: CASSPARNRGLGEKLFF. The CDR3 DNA sequence: TGTGCCAGTAGCCCCGCCAGAAACAGGGGGCTCGGGGAAAAACTGTTTTTT.

The rearrangement links TRBV7-2 to TRBJ2-5, with D tentatively TRBD1 (5 bases). The V and J ends lost 8 bases and 5 bases respectively, with 21 bases between them. The CDR3 contains 15 residues. Germline CDR1 and CDR2: SGHTA and FQGNSA. CDR3 DNA sequence: TGTGCCAGCGTCGTGGGGCAAGCTTCAAGGGAGACCCAGTACTTC. This encodes CASVVGQASRETQYF. The full variable domain, with the rest looked up from reference TRBV7-2 and TRBJ2-5, is GAGVSQSPSNKVTEKGKDVELRCDPISGHTALYWYRQSLGQGLEFLIYFQGNSAPDKSGLPSDRFSAERTGGSVSTLTIQRTQQEDSAVYLCASVVGQASRETQYFGPGTRLLVL.

CDR3 region: CASSFWTGGIHEQYF. CDR3 in DNA: TGTGCCAGCAGCTTCTGGACAGGGGGTATTCACGAGCAGTACTTC. The chain joins TRBV5-4 to TRBJ2-7; TRBD1 matches at 10 bases. The germline gives CDR1 SGHNT, CDR2 YYREEE (reference sequence). The CDR3 has 15 residues. Losses at the gene ends were 2 bases for V and 5 bases for J; bases not matched to a gene: 7.

The chain's CDR3 is CASSLKREGTPTNEQFF. CDR3 sequence (DNA): TGTGCCAGCAGCTTAAAGCGGGAGGGGACCCCCACGAATGAGCAGTTCTTC. The chain carries TRBV11-2 and TRBJ2-1, with 10 positions matching TRBD2. The CDR3 has 17 amino acids. V shed 2 bases and J 7 bases; nucleotides not matched to a gene: 11. CDR1 is SGHAT and CDR2 is FQNNGV in the germline V gene.

The chain couples TRBV19 to TRBJ2-2, with TRBD1 identical over 10 bases. The germline gives CDR1 LNHDA, CDR2 SQIVND (reference sequence). The CDR3 has 15 residues. J gave up 7 bases and V 4 bases, and 6 bases lay outside the gene matches. The CDR3 spells CASSRQGAQIGELFF. In DNA form, the CDR3 reads TGTGCCAGTAGTAGACAGGGGGCGCAGATCGGGGAGCTGTTTTTT.

CDR3 protein: CASSLDNIYGYTF. CDR3 DNA: TGTGCCAGCAGCTTGGACAATATCTATGGCTACACCTTC. This chain uses TRBV5-4 with TRBJ1-2, with D uncertain. Germline V gene data show CDR1 as SGHNT and CDR2 as YYREEE (reference sequence). The CDR3 is made up of 13 amino acids. Trimming removed 0 bases at V and 4 bases at J, with 7 bases between.

This clone has a single count. J is TRBJ2-1 and V is TRBV30; D assignment may be TRBD1 or TRBD2 (5 bases each). Trimming removed 5 bases at V and 8 bases at J, with 16 bases between. The CDR3 runs to 13 residues. Germline CDR1 and CDR2: GTSNPN and SVGIG (reference sequence). CDR3 nucleotide sequence: TGTGCCTGGGAGGGGCCCTCTTTTGATGAGCAGTTCTTC. Protein product: CAWEGPSFDEQFF. Based on the CDR3 plus reference TRBV30 and TRBJ2-1, the full variable domain is SQTIHQWPATLVQPVGSPLSLECTVEGTSNPNLYWYRQAAGRGLQLLFYSVGIGQISSEVPQNLSASRPQDRQFILSSKKLLLSDSGFYLCAWEGPSFDEQFFGPGTRLTVL.

The chain uses TRBV30 and TRBJ1-1; 8 positions match TRBD1. From germline, CDR1 is GTSNPN and CDR2 SVGIG (reference sequence). V lost 2 bases to trimming and J lost 1 base; unmatched junction nucleotides: 9. This CDR3 has 16 amino acids. CDR3 in amino acids: CAWSHGRTGTNTEAFF. CDR3 coding DNA: TGTGCCTGGAGTCACGGCCGGACAGGGACGAACACTGAAGCTTTCTTT.

The rearrangement joins TRBV3-1 (or the pseudogene TRBV3-2) to TRBJ2-7, with D perhaps TRBD2 (6 bases). There are 15 residues in the CDR3. Deletions cut 3 bases from V and 0 bases from J, with 12 bases between. Germline V gene data show CDR1 as LGHDT and CDR2 as YNNKEL (reference sequence). Here the CDR3 DNA reads TGTGCCAGCAGCCAGGAGGGACTCTACTCCTACGAGCAGTACTTC. Its translation is CASSQEGLYSYEQYF.

The V and J genes are TRBV19 and TRBJ1-3, with TRBD1 matching over 7 bases. CDR3 length: 16 residues. In germline, CDR1 is LNHDA, CDR2 SQIVND (reference sequence). V shed 2 bases and J 0 bases; nucleotides not matched to a gene: 4. The CDR3 DNA reads TGTGCCAGTAGTATACCAGGGGGAATCTCTGGAAACACCATATATTTT. Its translation is CASSIPGGISGNTIYF.

This clone was found once. The CDR3 sequence: CASTPSSGGLETQYF. The CDR3 region has the DNA TGTGCCAGCACCCCCTCTAGCGGGGGCCTAGAGACCCAGTACTTC. This chain links TRBV2 with TRBJ2-5, with 10 nucleotides matching TRBD2. The V and J ends lost 7 bases and 4 bases, in that order; junction bases with no gene match: 9. The CDR3 loop spans 15 amino acids. Germline V CDR1 and CDR2: SNHLY, FYNNEI.

The V and J genes are TRBV5-4 and TRBJ2-1; 12 bases align to TRBD2. The CDR3 consists of 16 residues. With 3 bases clipped from V and 8 bases from J, the junction kept 9 bases outside the gene matches. Per germline, CDR1 SGHNT and CDR2 YYREEE (reference sequence). The CDR3, as DNA: TGTGCCAGCAGCTACCCTAGCGGGAGGGTAGCGGATGAGCAGTTCTTC. It encodes CASSYPSGRVADEQFF.

The genes are TRBV30 and TRBJ1-3, with 7 bases aligning to TRBD1. The ends lost 1 base at V and 0 bases at J; junction bases unmatched: 9. The CDR3 runs 17 residues. The germline gives CDR1 GTSNPN, CDR2 SVGIG (reference sequence). The CDR3 sequence is CAWSAPGQRPSGNTIYF. In nucleotides, the CDR3 is TGTGCCTGGAGTGCTCCGGGACAGCGACCCTCTGGAAACACCATATATTTT. The variable domain in full, with the rest retrieved from reference TRBV30 and TRBJ1-3, is SQTIHQWPATLVQPVGSPLSLECTVEGTSNPNLYWYRQAAGRGLQLLFYSVGIGQISSEVPQNLSASRPQDRQFILSSKKLLLSDSGFYLCAWSAPGQRPSGNTIYFGEGSWLTVV.

CDR3 in DNA: TGTGCCAGTAAGTTAACAGGGAATCAGCCCCAGCATTTT. Translated: CASKLTGNQPQHF. The chain joins TRBV19 to TRBJ1-5; D perhaps matches TRBD1 (6 bases). The CDR3 has 13 residues. The germline V gene encodes CDR1 LNHDA and CDR2 SQIVND (reference sequence). Trimming shortened V by 7 bases and J by 4 bases, and 11 bases separated the two germline ends.

The V and J genes are TRBV30 and TRBJ2-7; 9 bases are a match to TRBD1. The J segment lost 5 bases and the V segment lost 0 bases, leaving 2 bases of the junction unmatched. Germline-derived CDR1 and CDR2 are GTSNPN and SVGIG (reference sequence). The CDR3 length is 13 residues. For the CDR3, the DNA is TGTGCCTGGAGTGTACAGGGGGCCCACGAGCAGTACTTC. Its protein product is CAWSVQGAHEQYF.

The V and J genes are TRBV4-2 and TRBJ2-3; 7 nucleotides align to TRBD2. The germline CDR1 and CDR2 sequences are LGHNA and YNFKEQ. This CDR3 comprises 15 residues. V shed 1 base and J 2 bases; nucleotides not matched to a gene: 3. The CDR3: CASSQGAGITDTQYF. The CDR3 DNA reads as TGTGCCAGCAGCCAAGGAGCGGGAATCACAGATACGCAGTATTTT.

The chain carries TRBV6-5 and TRBJ2-3; D gene ambiguous. The germline V gene encodes CDR1 MNHEY and CDR2 SVGAGI. The CDR3 spans 15 residues. V was cut by 6 bases and J by 1 base, with 14 bases left in between. The CDR3: CASSRLESGTDTQYF. Written as DNA, the CDR3 is TGTGCCAGCAGCCGTTTGGAGAGTGGCACAGATACGCAGTATTTT.

This clone was counted between two and nine times. The V and J genes are TRBV6-5 and TRBJ1-1; tentatively, D is TRBD1 (6 bases). The CDR3 sequence is 14 residues long. The germline V gene encodes CDR1 MNHEY and CDR2 SVGAGI. V shed 6 bases and J shed 0 bases, with 11 bases lying between them. The CDR3 DNA sequence: TGTGCCAGCAGGGACAGCCTCATGAACACTGAAGCTTTCTTT. It is translated as CASRDSLMNTEAFF.

The rearrangement joins TRBV5-1 to TRBJ1-1; D unresolved. The CDR3 sequence is 14 residues long. Trimming left V 1 base short and J 4 bases short, with 11 bases between. Germline CDR1 reads SGHRS; CDR2 reads YFSETQ. Here the CDR3 DNA reads TGCGCCAGCAGCTTGATGAGAACGGGCACTGAAGCTTTCTTT. It specifies CASSLMRTGTEAFF.

J is TRBJ2-3 and V is TRBV7-2; D may be TRBD1 (6 bases). This CDR3 contains 15 residues. The germline V and J ends were trimmed by 1 base and 1 base, with 9 bases remaining between them. The germline V gene encodes CDR1 SGHTA and CDR2 FQGNSA. CDR3: CASSLGPGGTDTQYF. The CDR3 nucleotides are TGTGCCAGCAGCTTAGGACCAGGGGGCACAGATACGCAGTATTTT.

In DNA, the CDR3 is TGTGCCAGCAGCTTAGTCTACAGCATGAACACTGAAGCTTTCTTT. Translation: CASSLVYSMNTEAFF. The chain uses TRBV11-2 and TRBJ1-1, with D unclear. The V gene lost 1 base and the J gene lost 0 bases, with 9 bases spanning the gap. This CDR3 comprises 15 residues. Germline V gene data show CDR1 as SGHAT and CDR2 as FQNNGV.

V gene TRBV5-1 combines with J gene TRBJ1-4; D unresolved. Per germline, CDR1 SGHRS and CDR2 YFSETQ. There are 14 residues in the CDR3. V lost 4 bases and J lost 4, with 11 bases in between. The CDR3 DNA reads TGCGCCAGCAGCCCCGGAGGGTTTAATGAAAAACTGTTTTTT. Amino acid sequence: CASSPGGFNEKLFF.